This T cell receptor beta chain was documented in a study of T cell repertoires in cytomegalovirus infection. The wider study: Shared public TCR beta signatures pointed to both CMV infection and a matching HLA type.

Germline assignment: CDR1 SGDLS and CDR2 YYNGEE. The V end lost 8 bases, the J end lost 0 bases, and 15 bases lay between the germline ends. CDR3 length: 14 amino acids. Points from the study as a whole: Within the response measured ex vivo, HLA-C-restricted CMV-specific TCR beta clonotypes were dominant. Cumulated frequencies of public TCR beta families served to identify carriers of CMV plus the relevant HLA.

TCRdb independently ran MiXCR on the reads; one entry per CDR3 protein. The data show about 150,000 distinct CDR3 sequences, around 22% seen once. Worth noting for this clonotype: The antigen is unknown.

V gene TRBV9 combines with J gene TRBJ2-7; D is perhaps TRBD2 (6 bases). The sample consisted of PBMCs. The TCR was taken from a human donor in good health (CMV status not recorded). Some clones in this sample may be carry-over from other donors' samples. CDR3 nucleotide sequence: TGTGCCAGATCAACTGACGGGAGCTCCTACGAGCAGTACTTC. It specifies CARSTDGSSYEQYF.